These 9 T cell receptor beta chains came from one sample sequenced in a study of Ad26.COV2.S vaccination and SARS-CoV-2 variants. Sequenced by immunoSEQ multiplex PCR; TCRdb stores in-frame clones only, minus some. The table lists more than 300,000 clones, over 80% of them singletons. The treatment denotes: 15 to 20 received Ad26.COV2.S at low or high dose, single or two shots; about 5 received placebo; per-sample allocation not given. Each sample was drawn 63 days after the first injection (of vaccine or placebo). The source material was peripheral blood, sampled in a trial of Ad26.COV2.S vaccine versus placebo. These receptors were collected from a person aged 18 to 59 who received the Ad26.COV2.S COVID-19 vaccine or a placebo.

The chain is built from TRBV5-8 and TRBJ1-4; D not certain. V was cut by 0 bases and J by 0 bases, with 12 bases left in between. Germline loops: CDR1 SGHTS, CDR2 YDEGEE. CDR3 size: 17 residues. CDR3 in amino acids: CASSLGPAEATNEKLFF. The CDR3 region has the DNA TGTGCCAGCAGCTTGGGGCCCGCCGAGGCAACTAATGAAAAACTGTTTTTT.

This chain links TRBV7-2 with TRBJ2-3; 9 bases are a match to TRBD1. After removal of 4 bases from V and 6 bases from J, the junction contained 8 bases not matched to a gene. Germline V CDR1 and CDR2: SGHTA, FQGNSA. The CDR3 extends over 15 amino acids. CDR3 residues: CASSSRQGGVDTQYF. The CDR3, as DNA: TGTGCCAGCAGCTCGAGACAGGGGGGGGTGGATACGCAGTATTTT. Using reference TRBV7-2 and TRBJ2-3 for the parts outside the CDR3, the full variable domain is GAGVSQSPSNKVTEKGKDVELRCDPISGHTALYWYRQSLGQGLEFLIYFQGNSAPDKSGLPSDRFSAERTGGSVSTLTIQRTQQEDSAVYLCASSSRQGGVDTQYFGPGTRLTVL.

The rearrangement joins TRBV10-3 to TRBJ1-2; 7 nucleotides agree with TRBD1. With V trimmed by 6 bases and J by 1 base, 5 bases remained unmatched. This CDR3 contains 14 residues. The germline V gene has CDR1 ENHRY and CDR2 SYGVKD. The CDR3 DNA reads as TGTGCCATCAGCCTGACAGGGAGTAACTATGGCTACACCTTC. Residues: CAISLTGSNYGYTF.

The chain is built from TRBV30 and TRBJ2-5, with 8 nucleotides matching TRBD1. There are 13 residues in the CDR3. Per germline, CDR1 GTSNPN and CDR2 SVGIG (reference sequence). V dropped 5 bases and J dropped 4; count of bases not matched to a gene: 6. CDR3 coding DNA: TGTGCCTGGGACAGGGGTTCGATAGAGACCCAGTACTTC. It translates to CAWDRGSIETQYF.

This clone was detected many times. The rearrangement joins TRBV2 to TRBJ2-7; 7 nucleotides agree with TRBD2. The trim removed 1 base at V and 1 base at J, leaving 7 bases unmatched. CDR1 SNHLY and CDR2 FYNNEI come from the germline V gene. The CDR3 covers 16 residues. The DNA of the CDR3 is TGTGCCAGCAGTGAAGGCCTCCGGGACTATTCCTACGAGCAGTACTTC. It codes for CASSEGLRDYSYEQYF.

This chain connects TRBV6-5 to TRBJ2-7; 15 positions match TRBD2. The CDR3 length is 16 residues. The germline V gene encodes CDR1 MNHEY and CDR2 SVGAGI. Trimming at V came to 2 bases and at J to 6 bases, leaving 5 bases not matched to a gene. The CDR3 DNA follows: TGTGCCAGCAGTTACCCCGGACTAGCGGGGGGGAGCGAGCAGTACTTC. Its protein is CASSYPGLAGGSEQYF.

The CDR3 sequence: CASSPSDGTPKNTGELFF. CDR3 DNA: TGTGCCAGCAGTCCGTCAGACGGGACACCTAAGAACACCGGGGAGCTGTTTTTT. The chain uses TRBV28 and TRBJ2-2; possibly TRBD1 for D (6 bases). The length of the CDR3 is 18 residues. Germline CDR1 reads MDHEN; CDR2 reads SYDVKM. V lost 5 bases, J lost 1 base, and 20 bases lay in between.

The chain couples TRBV15 to TRBJ2-5; TRBD2 is a possible D gene (7 bases). Deletions cut 5 bases from V and 5 bases from J, with 15 bases between. The CDR3 contains 14 residues. Germline CDR1 LNHNV, CDR2 YYDKDF (reference sequence). The CDR3 region is CATSRGGGLETQYF. The DNA of the CDR3 is TGTGCCACCAGCCGAGGGGGGGGGCTGGAGACCCAGTACTTC.

The V and J genes are TRBV6-5 and TRBJ2-5, with D perhaps matching TRBD1 (6 bases). There are 13 residues in the CDR3. Germline V CDR1 and CDR2: MNHEY, SVGAGI. V was trimmed by 7 bases and J by 11 bases, leaving 20 bases between them. The CDR3 region has the DNA TGTGCCAGCACCGACCGGGACACCTCCCCTCAGTACTTC. This encodes CASTDRDTSPQYF.